This T cell receptor beta chain was documented in a study of blood T cell repertoires in COVID-19. In the study overall: Donors in the United States, Italy and Spain gave samples during acute or convalescent COVID-19. T cells, B-cell-depleted T cells, or PBMCs provided the cDNA or gDNA that served as material.

As handled by the study authors: Amplification with reference gene primers provided the estimates of nucleated cell counts. The protocol was immunoSEQ multiplex PCR, while the TCRdb copy is restricted to in-frame clones and leaves out a portion. D and trimming come from the DNA, and the V and J calls and clone size come from that table. This table holds 45,000 to 65,000 clones, around 81% found once. Germline CDR1 is SGHRS and CDR2 is YFSETQ. The CDR3 loop spans 15 amino acids. The V and J ends lost 0 bases and 7 bases, in that order; junction bases with no gene match: 5. The chain links TRBV5-1 to TRBJ2-1; 9 bases map to TRBD2. The sequence came from a man between 65 and 85 years old with active COVID-19. The sequenced sample consisted of peripheral blood. The CDR3 bases are TGCGCCAGCAGCTTGGCTGCGGGGGGGAGTAATGAGCAGTTCTTC. It is translated as CASSLAAGGSNEQFF.